This T cell receptor beta chain was sequenced during a study of blood T cell repertoires in COVID-19. About the research overall: Material from acute and convalescent COVID-19 was sourced from the United States, Italy and Spain. T cells, B-cell-depleted T cells, or PBMCs supplied cDNA or gDNA.

Germline-derived CDR1 and CDR2 are GTSNPN and SVGIG (reference sequence). Trimming removed 7 bases from V and 1 base from J, with 16 bases in between. CDR3 length: 14 residues. Methods used by the authors: Researchers report that nucleated cell counts were estimated from reference gene primer amplification. Sequencing used immunoSEQ multiplex PCR; TCRdb keeps in-frame clones, though not all of them. V, J and clone size are taken as reported in that table, and D and trimming were inferred from the DNA itself. The sample holds 25,000 to 35,000 clones, 77% seen once. This rearrangement joins TRBV30 to TRBJ1-2; possibly TRBD1 for D (5 bases). Material for sequencing was peripheral blood. This receptor was identified in a woman in her seventies with active or convalescent COVID-19. The CDR3 loop is CALSAGTINYGYTF. CDR3 coding DNA: TGTGCCTTATCCGCGGGGACCATTAACTATGGCTACACCTTC.